The present T cell receptor (beta chain) was sequenced within a study of cytomegalovirus exposure and HLA in healthy donors. Overall study: The approximately 120 validation repertoires, a later analysis reported, used the same platform as the approximately 650 first-cohort repertoires.

Broader study findings: In vitro testing confirmed a few CMV-associated chains as specific for CMV antigens. The study designated 150 or so TCR beta chains cytomegalovirus-associated.

On this clone: Its target is unknown.

Measured with immunoSEQ multiplex PCR; TCRdb has only the in-frame clones, and not every one. Altogether over 100,000 clones are present, nearly 90% being singletons, with the ten largest covering 0.95% to 1.5%. The CDR3 sequence is 18 residues long. The specimen sequenced was PBMCs. This sequence was found in a woman aged 18-29 years in good health and CMV-seronegative. The rearrangement joins TRBV21-1 to TRBJ2-1; the table's D call of TRBD2 was not tested on the DNA. TRBV21-1 is tagged as a pseudogene. CDR3 region: CASSRSERGGVAYNEQFF. CDR3 sequence (DNA): TGTGCCAGCAGCAGGTCGGAGCGGGGGGGCGTAGCCTACAATGAGCAGTTCTTC.